Listed here is a single TCR beta chain. Germline-derived CDR1 and CDR2 are GTSNPN and SVGIG (reference sequence). Trimming removed 1 base at V and 0 bases at J, with 16 bases between. The CDR3 sequence is 17 residues long. Profiling relied on immunoSEQ multiplex PCR, and the TCRdb table lists in-frame clones only, not all of them. The sample consists of fewer than 150,000 clones, about 83% of them appearing once. These data originate in a study of blood T cell repertoires in COVID-19. The J gene is TRBJ1-3, the V gene TRBV30; D gene ambiguous. The receptor comes from a human donor in a cohort sampled during active COVID-19. The sample taken for sequencing was peripheral blood. CDR3 coding DNA: TGTGCCTGGAGTGCCTACCCCGATGTAAGCTCTGGAAACACCATATATTTT. It is translated as CAWSAYPDVSSGNTIYF.